This T cell receptor beta chain was identified in a study of shared T cell receptors in the human thymus. The repertoire was sequenced with immunoSEQ multiplex PCR; TCRdb's copy has only in-frame clones and lacks some. The data hold 700,000 to 750,000 clones, with 70% to 90% observed a single time. CDR1 and CDR2 from the germline V gene are SGHTA and FQGNSA. V was clipped by 7 bases and J by 3 bases, with 16 bases between them. The CDR3 is 14 amino acids. These data also featured in a second study, about human thymus T cells. That study reports: Infants served as donors; they were healthy and Finnish and were having corrective surgery for congenital heart defects. Thymic as well as blood repertoires seemed to favor certain V and J genes unevenly. Related research reported highly overlapping thymic repertoires among unrelated individuals.

This sequence was found in a girl less than two years old with a congenital heart defect. The chain is built from TRBV7-2 and TRBJ2-7, with D maybe TRBD2 (6 bases). Material: thymocytes. Here the CDR3 reads CASTMGGVRYEQYF. CDR3 sequence (DNA): TGTGCCAGCACAATGGGGGGTGTTCGCTACGAGCAGTACTTC.